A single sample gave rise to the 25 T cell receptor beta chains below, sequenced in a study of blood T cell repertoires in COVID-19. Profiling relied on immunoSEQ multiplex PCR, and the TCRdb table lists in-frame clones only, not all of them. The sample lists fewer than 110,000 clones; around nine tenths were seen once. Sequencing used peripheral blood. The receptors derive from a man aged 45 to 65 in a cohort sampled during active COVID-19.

The chain's CDR3 is CASSFSGGEETQYF. The CDR3 coding sequence is TGTGCCAGCAGCTTCTCCGGGGGGGAGGAGACCCAGTACTTC. This chain connects TRBV5-4 to TRBJ2-5; 8 nucleotides align to TRBD2. The V segment lost 2 bases and the J segment 5 bases; nucleotides outside the gene matches: 5. The germline gives CDR1 SGHNT, CDR2 YYREEE (reference sequence). The CDR3 extends over 14 amino acids.

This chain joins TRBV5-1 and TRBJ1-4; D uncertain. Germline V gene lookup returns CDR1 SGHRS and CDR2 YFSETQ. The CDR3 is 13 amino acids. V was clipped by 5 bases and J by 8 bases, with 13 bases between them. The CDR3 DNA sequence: TGCGCCAGCAGTGAGGGAAGTGTCGAAAAACTGTTTTTT. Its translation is CASSEGSVEKLFF.

For the CDR3, the DNA is TGCGCCAGCAGCCGGGGGAGCTCCTATAATTCACCCCTCCACTTT. It translates to CASSRGSSYNSPLHF. The chain combines TRBV5-1 with TRBJ1-6; perhaps TRBD1 as D (5 bases). The CDR3 contains 15 residues. The germline V gene encodes CDR1 SGHRS and CDR2 YFSETQ. Trimming removed 4 bases at V and 0 bases at J, with 8 bases between.

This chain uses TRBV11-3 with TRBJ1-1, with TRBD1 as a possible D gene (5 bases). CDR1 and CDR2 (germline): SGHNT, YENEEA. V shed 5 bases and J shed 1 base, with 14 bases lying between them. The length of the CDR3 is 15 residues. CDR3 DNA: TGTGCCAGCAGCCGATCGGGCCAGGGGAACACTGAAGCTTTCTTT. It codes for CASSRSGQGNTEAFF. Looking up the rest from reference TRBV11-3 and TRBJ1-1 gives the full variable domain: EAGVVQSPRYKIIEKKQPVAFWCNPISGHNTLYWYLQNLGQGPELLIRYENEEAVDDSQLPKDRFSAERLKGVDSTLKIQPAELGDSAVYLCASSRSGQGNTEAFFGQGTRLTVV.

The CDR3 reads CASSLGTRTNEQFF. CDR3 bases: TGTGCCAGCAGCTTAGGGACTAGGACCAATGAGCAGTTCTTC. The chain joins TRBV11-2 to TRBJ2-1; 7 bases fit TRBD2. This CDR3 contains 14 residues. The J segment lost 6 bases and the V segment lost 1 base, leaving 3 bases of the junction unmatched. Germline V gene sequence: CDR1 SGHAT, CDR2 FQNNGV.

The CDR3 DNA is TGTGCCAGCAGTGAACGGGGGGGCAGCTCCTACGAGCAGTACGTC. This sequence encodes CASSERGGSSYEQYV. The chain links TRBV6-1 to TRBJ2-7; 8 bases are a match to TRBD2. The junction had 3 bases not matched to a gene; V was cut back by 2 bases and J by 0 bases. This CDR3 has 15 amino acids. CDR1 is MNHNS and CDR2 is SASEGT in the germline V gene.

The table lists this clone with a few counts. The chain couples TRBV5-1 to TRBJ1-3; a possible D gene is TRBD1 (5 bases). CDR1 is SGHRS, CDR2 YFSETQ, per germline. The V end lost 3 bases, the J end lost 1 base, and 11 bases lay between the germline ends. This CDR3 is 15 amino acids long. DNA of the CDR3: TGCGCCAGCAGCTCCCCGGGACTATCTGGAAACACCATATATTTT. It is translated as CASSSPGLSGNTIYF.

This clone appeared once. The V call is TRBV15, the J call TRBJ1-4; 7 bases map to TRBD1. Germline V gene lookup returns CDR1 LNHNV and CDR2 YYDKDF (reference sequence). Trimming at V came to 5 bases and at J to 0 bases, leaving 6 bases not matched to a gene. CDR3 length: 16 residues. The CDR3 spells CATSGWTGPTNEKLFF. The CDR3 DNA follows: TGTGCCACCAGCGGATGGACAGGCCCAACTAATGAAAAACTGTTTTTT.

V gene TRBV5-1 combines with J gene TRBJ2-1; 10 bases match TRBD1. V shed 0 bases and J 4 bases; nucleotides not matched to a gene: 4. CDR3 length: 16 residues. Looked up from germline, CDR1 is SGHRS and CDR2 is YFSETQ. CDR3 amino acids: CASSLGGTGVYNEQFF. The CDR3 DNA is TGCGCCAGCAGCTTGGGAGGGACAGGGGTTTACAATGAGCAGTTCTTC.

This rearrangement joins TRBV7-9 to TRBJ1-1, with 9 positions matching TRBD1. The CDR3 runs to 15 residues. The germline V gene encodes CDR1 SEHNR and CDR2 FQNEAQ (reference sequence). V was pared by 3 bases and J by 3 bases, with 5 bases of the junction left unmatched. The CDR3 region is CASSLGQGPYTEAFF. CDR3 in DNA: TGTGCCAGCAGCTTGGGACAGGGCCCTTACACTGAAGCTTTCTTT. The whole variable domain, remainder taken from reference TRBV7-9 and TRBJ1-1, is DTGVSQNPRHKITKRGQNVTFRCDPISEHNRLYWYRQTLGQGPEFLTYFQNEAQLEKSRLLSDRFSAERPKGSFSTLEIQRTEQGDSAMYLCASSLGQGPYTEAFFGQGTRLTVV.

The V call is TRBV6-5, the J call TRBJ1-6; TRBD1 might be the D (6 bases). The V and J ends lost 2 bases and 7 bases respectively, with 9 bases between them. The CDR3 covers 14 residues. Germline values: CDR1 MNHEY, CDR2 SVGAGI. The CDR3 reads CASSYRDINSPLHF. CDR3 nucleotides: TGTGCCAGCAGTTACAGGGACATAAATTCACCCCTCCACTTT.

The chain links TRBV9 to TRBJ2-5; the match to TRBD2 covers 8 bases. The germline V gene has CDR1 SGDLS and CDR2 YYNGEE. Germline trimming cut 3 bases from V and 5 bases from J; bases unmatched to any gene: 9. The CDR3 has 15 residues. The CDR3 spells CASSANGLAGETQYF. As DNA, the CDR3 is TGTGCCAGCAGCGCCAATGGACTAGCAGGCGAGACCCAGTACTTC.

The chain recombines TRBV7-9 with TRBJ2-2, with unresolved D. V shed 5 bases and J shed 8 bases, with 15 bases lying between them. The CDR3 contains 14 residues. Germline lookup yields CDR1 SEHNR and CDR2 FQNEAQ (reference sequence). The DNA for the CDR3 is TGTGCCAGCAGCACCTATCCCGCGTTTGGGGAGCTGTTTTTT. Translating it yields CASSTYPAFGELFF.

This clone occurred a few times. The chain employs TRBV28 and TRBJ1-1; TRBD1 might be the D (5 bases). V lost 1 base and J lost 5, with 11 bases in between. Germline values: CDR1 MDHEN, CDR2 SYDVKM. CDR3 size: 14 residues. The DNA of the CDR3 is TGTGCCAGCAGTTTATTGACGGGGGGAACTGAAGCTTTCTTT. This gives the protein CASSLLTGGTEAFF.

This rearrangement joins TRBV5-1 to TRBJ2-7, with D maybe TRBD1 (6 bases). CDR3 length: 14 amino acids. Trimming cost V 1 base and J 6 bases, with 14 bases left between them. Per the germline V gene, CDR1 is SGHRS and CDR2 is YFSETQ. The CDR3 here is CASSLSGGRIEQYF. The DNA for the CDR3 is TGCGCCAGCAGCTTGAGTGGGGGCCGGATCGAGCAGTACTTC.

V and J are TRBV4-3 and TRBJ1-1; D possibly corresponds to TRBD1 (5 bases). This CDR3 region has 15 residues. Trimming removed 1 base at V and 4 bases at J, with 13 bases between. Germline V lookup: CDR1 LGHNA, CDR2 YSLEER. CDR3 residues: CASSQGSLQVTEAFF. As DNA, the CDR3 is TGCGCCAGCAGCCAAGGAAGTTTACAGGTCACTGAAGCTTTCTTT.

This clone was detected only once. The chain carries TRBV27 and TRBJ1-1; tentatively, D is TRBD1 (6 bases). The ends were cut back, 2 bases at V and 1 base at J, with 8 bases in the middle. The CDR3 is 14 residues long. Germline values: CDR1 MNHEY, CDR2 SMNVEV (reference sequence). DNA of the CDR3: TGTGCCAGCAGTTTAGGACAGAGGAACACTGAAGCTTTCTTT. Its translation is CASSLGQRNTEAFF.

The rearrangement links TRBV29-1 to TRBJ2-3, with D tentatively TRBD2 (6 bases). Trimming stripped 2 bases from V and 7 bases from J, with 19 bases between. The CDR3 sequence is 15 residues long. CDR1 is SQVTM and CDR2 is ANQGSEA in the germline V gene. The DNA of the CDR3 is TGCAGCGTTGAATCGGGTAGCGGCGGGTCCAATACGCAGTATTTT. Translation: CSVESGSGGSNTQYF.

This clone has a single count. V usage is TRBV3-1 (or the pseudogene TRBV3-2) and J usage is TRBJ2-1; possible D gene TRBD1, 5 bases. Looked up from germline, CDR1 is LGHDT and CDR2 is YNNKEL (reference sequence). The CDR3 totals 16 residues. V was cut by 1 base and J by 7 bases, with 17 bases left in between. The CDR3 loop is CASSQARAGLWNEQFF. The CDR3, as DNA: TGTGCCAGCAGCCAAGCCAGGGCAGGGCTGTGGAATGAGCAGTTCTTC.

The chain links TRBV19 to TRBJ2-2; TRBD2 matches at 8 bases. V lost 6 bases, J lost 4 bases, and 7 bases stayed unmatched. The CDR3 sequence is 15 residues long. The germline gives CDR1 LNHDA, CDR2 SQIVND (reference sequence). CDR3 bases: TGTGCCAGTAGGTCGCCGGGGGGGTTCACCGGGGAGCTGTTTTTT. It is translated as CASRSPGGFTGELFF.

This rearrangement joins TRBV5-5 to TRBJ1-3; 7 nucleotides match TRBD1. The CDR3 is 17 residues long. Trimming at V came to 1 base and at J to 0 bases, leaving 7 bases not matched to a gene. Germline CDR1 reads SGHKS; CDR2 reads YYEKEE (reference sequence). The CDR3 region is CASSLIGNRGSGNTIYF. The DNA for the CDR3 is TGTGCCAGCAGCTTGATTGGAAACAGGGGCTCTGGAAACACCATATATTTT. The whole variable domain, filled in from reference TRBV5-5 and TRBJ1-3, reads DAGVTQSPTHLIKTRGQQVTLRCSPISGHKSVSWYQQVLGQGPQFIFQYYEKEERGRGNFPDRFSARQFPNYSSELNVNALLLGDSALYLCASSLIGNRGSGNTIYFGEGSWLTVV.

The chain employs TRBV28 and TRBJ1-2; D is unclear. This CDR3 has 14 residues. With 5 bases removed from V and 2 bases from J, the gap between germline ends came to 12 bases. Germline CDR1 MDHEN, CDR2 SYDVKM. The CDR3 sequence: CASSPAGLNYGYTF. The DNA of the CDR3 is TGTGCCAGCAGTCCAGCGGGTCTAAACTATGGCTACACCTTC.

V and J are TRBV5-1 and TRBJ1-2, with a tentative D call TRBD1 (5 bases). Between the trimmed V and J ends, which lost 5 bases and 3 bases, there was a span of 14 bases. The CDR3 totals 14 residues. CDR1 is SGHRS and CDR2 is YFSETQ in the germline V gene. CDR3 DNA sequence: TGCGCCAGCAGAAGACAGCTGTCTGACTATGGCTACACCTTC. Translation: CASRRQLSDYGYTF.

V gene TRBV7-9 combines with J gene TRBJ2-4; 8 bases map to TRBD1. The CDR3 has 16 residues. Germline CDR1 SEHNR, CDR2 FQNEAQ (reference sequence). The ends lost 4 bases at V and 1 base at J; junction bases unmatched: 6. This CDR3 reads CASSWTGMGAKNIQYF. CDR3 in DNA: TGTGCCAGCAGCTGGACAGGGATGGGGGCCAAAAACATTCAGTACTTC.

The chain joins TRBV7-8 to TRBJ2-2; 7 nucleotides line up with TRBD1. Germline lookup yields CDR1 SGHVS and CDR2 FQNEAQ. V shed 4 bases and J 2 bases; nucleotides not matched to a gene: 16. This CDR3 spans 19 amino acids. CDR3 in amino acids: CASSSRPRTGETNTGELFF. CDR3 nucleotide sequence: TGTGCCAGCAGCTCCAGACCCCGGACAGGCGAGACTAACACCGGGGAGCTGTTTTTT.